Below are 20 T cell receptor beta chains sequenced from a single sample in a study of blood T cells in healthy people across ages. Alongside a J-beta primer mix, a sample-barcoded 5' primer served in a second PCR lasting about 6 to 11 cycles. TCRdb reanalysed the 5' RACE reads using MiXCR and keeps one entry per CDR3 protein. The sample consists of roughly 1.7 million distinct CDR3 sequences, 30% to 40% of them appearing once. The sample consisted of blood. The receptor source for this set is a woman between 25 and 40 years old in good health.

The V and J genes are TRBV30 and TRBJ1-6, with D possibly TRBD1 on 6 matching bases. Germline V gene lookup returns CDR1 GTSNPN and CDR2 SVGIG (reference sequence). The CDR3 runs to 19 residues. V was cut by 0 bases and J by 5 bases, with 23 bases left in between. As DNA, the CDR3 is TGTGCCTGGAGTGTACGGCTACGACAGGAGGGACGCAATAATTCACCCCTCCACTTT. Protein sequence: CAWSVRLRQEGRNNSPLHF.

CDR3 bases: TGCAGCGTTGACCTAGGAAACACTGAAGCTTTCTTT. Translation: CSVDLGNTEAFF. The rearrangement uses TRBV29-1 and TRBJ1-1; D remains ambiguous. Germline loops: CDR1 SQVTM, CDR2 ANQGSEA. The ends were cut back, 3 bases at V and 2 bases at J, with 7 bases in the middle. The CDR3 is 12 residues long.

This sequence joins TRBV13 and TRBJ1-6; no definite D call. Per the germline V gene, CDR1 is PRHDT and CDR2 is FYEKMQ (reference sequence). The CDR3 length is 14 residues. The V and J ends lost 5 bases and 8 bases respectively, with 13 bases between them. The CDR3 DNA sequence: TGTGCCAGCAGCCGGGGTCGGACTGATTCACCCCTCCACTTT. Translation: CASSRGRTDSPLHF.

J is TRBJ1-1 and V is TRBV21-1; TRBD1 is taken as the D call from the table, unchecked against the DNA. TRBV21-1 is assigned pseudogene status. This CDR3 has 14 residues. As DNA, the CDR3 is TGTGCCAGCCAAAGGGGACCCGCGATCACTGAAGCTTTCTTT. It specifies CASQRGPAITEAFF.

This clonotype turned up a few times. The chain joins TRBV20-1 to TRBJ2-1; maybe TRBD1 (6 bases). Germline loops: CDR1 DFQATT, CDR2 SNEGSKA (reference sequence). The V end was cut by 5 bases, the J end by 2 bases, with 16 bases between. The CDR3 spans 15 residues. The CDR3 DNA sequence: TGCAGTGCTGGGGGTGGACAGCTGACCTACAATGAGCAGTTCTTC. Its protein is CSAGGGQLTYNEQFF.

This clonotype was found a few times. The rearrangement joins TRBV12-3 or TRBV12-4 to TRBJ1-5; 7 nucleotides line up with TRBD1. There are 16 residues in the CDR3. Trimming took 5 bases from V and 3 from J; bases not matched to a gene: 10. CDR3 sequence reads: CASSASRTGYNQPQHF. For the CDR3, the DNA is TGTGCCAGCAGTGCCTCTCGGACAGGATACAATCAGCCCCAGCATTTT.

The rearrangement uses TRBV4-1 and TRBJ2-2; the D gene is possibly TRBD1 (6 bases). V lost 0 bases, J lost 2 bases, and 10 bases lay in between. CDR3 size: 16 residues. Germline-derived CDR1 and CDR2 are MGHRA and YSYEKL. The CDR3 DNA is TGCGCCAGCAGCCAAGAGAGGACAGATAACACCGGGGAGCTGTTTTTT. Translating gives CASSQERTDNTGELFF.

This clonotype was seen a few times. This chain joins TRBV11-2 and TRBJ2-1; the match to TRBD2 covers 7 bases. CDR3 length: 15 amino acids. With V trimmed by 4 bases and J by 9 bases, 12 bases remained unmatched. CDR1 is SGHAT and CDR2 is FQNNGV in the germline V gene. The CDR3 coding sequence is TGTGCCAGCAGCTCCCTCCCGGCGGGGAGGGGTGAGCAGTTCTTC. This encodes CASSSLPAGRGEQFF.

The chain combines TRBV20-1 with TRBJ2-4; the match to TRBD2 covers 13 bases. This CDR3 contains 13 residues. V dropped 6 bases and J dropped 15; count of bases not matched to a gene: 11. Per the germline V gene, CDR1 is DFQATT and CDR2 is SNEGSKA (reference sequence). The CDR3 bases are TGCAGTGCCCCGGGACTAGCGGGGCCATCGCGGTACTTC. Translating gives CSAPGLAGPSRYF.

The V gene is TRBV12-3 or TRBV12-4, the J gene TRBJ1-1; unclear D gene. The CDR3 is made up of 13 amino acids. Trimming removed 6 bases at V and 2 bases at J, with 10 bases between. DNA for the CDR3: TGTGCCAGCAGACTCAAGAAAAACACTGAAGCTTTCTTT. Protein: CASRLKKNTEAFF.

In its sample, this clonotype was seen a few times. The genes are TRBV7-3 and TRBJ1-2, with 8 bases matching TRBD1. V was pared by 5 bases and J by 8 bases, with 7 bases of the junction left unmatched. Germline V gene sequence: CDR1 SGHTA, CDR2 FQGTGA. The CDR3 sequence is 13 residues long. The CDR3 DNA reads as TGTGCCAGCAGCCCAACGGACAGGGCAGGCTACACCTTC. Its translation: CASSPTDRAGYTF.

In the case of this clonotype: This clone may be a read error of a much larger clone one base away. The chain links TRBV12-3 or TRBV12-4 to TRBJ2-3; possible D gene TRBD1, 5 bases. CDR3 size: 14 residues. The CDR3 DNA sequence: TGTGCCAGCAGTTTAGTTGCGGACACAGATGCGCAGTATTTT. As protein: CASSLVADTDAQYF.

This chain uses TRBV12-3 or TRBV12-4 with TRBJ1-5; the D is unclear. V was shortened by 4 bases and J by 7 bases, with 17 bases between the two germline ends. The CDR3 runs to 15 residues. The CDR3 is CASSSLNGPRQPQHF. For the CDR3, the DNA is TGTGCCAGCAGTTCCTTGAACGGGCCCCGACAGCCCCAGCATTTT.

A few counts support this clonotype. V and J are TRBV10-2 and TRBJ1-2; D is undetermined. The ends were cut back, 0 bases at V and 7 bases at J, with 9 bases in the middle. Germline V lookup: CDR1 WSHSY, CDR2 SAAADI. The CDR3 covers 13 residues. CDR3: CASSESQRGGYTF. CDR3 sequence (DNA): TGCGCCAGCAGTGAGTCGCAAAGAGGTGGCTACACCTTC.

This clonotype showed up just a few times. The genes are TRBV6-1 and TRBJ1-2, with D uncertain. V lost 0 bases to trimming and J lost 8 bases, with 7 bases between them. The CDR3 length is 12 residues. Germline V CDR1 and CDR2: MNHNS, SASEGT. The CDR3 DNA sequence: TGTGCCAGCAGTGAAGCCTATGAGGGCTACACCTTC. Translated: CASSEAYEGYTF.

The chain recombines TRBV5-5 with TRBJ1-4; 9 bases match TRBD1. CDR1 SGHKS and CDR2 YYEKEE come from the germline V gene (reference sequence). V shed 4 bases, J shed 7 bases, and the junction held 11 bases outside the gene matches. The CDR3 consists of 16 residues. The CDR3 region has the DNA TGTGCCAGCAGCGTGGAGGCCGGGACAGGGTCTGAAAAACTGTTTTTT. Residues: CASSVEAGTGSEKLFF.

V usage is TRBV20-1 and J usage is TRBJ2-7; a possible D gene is TRBD2 (6 bases). The CDR3 totals 11 residues. Germline CDR1 reads DFQATT; CDR2 reads SNEGSKA (reference sequence). CDR3 region: CKAGGDLGQYF. The CDR3 DNA reads TGCAAAGCGGGCGGGGATCTAGGGCAGTACTTC.

The V call is TRBV28, the J call TRBJ2-1, with 8 nucleotides matching TRBD2. Germline assignment: CDR1 MDHEN and CDR2 SYDVKM. The CDR3 extends over 16 amino acids. V was pared by 5 bases and J by 5 bases, with 11 bases of the junction left unmatched. The CDR3 nucleotides read TGTGCCAGCAGTCGAAGGGGTAGCGGGATAAACAATGAGCAGTTCTTC. Residues: CASSRRGSGINNEQFF.

This clonotype has only a few counts. A read error may account for a junction end that differs from germline. The V and J genes are TRBV3-1 and TRBJ2-5, with TRBD2 matching over 7 bases. Germline V gives CDR1 LGHDT, CDR2 YNNKEL (reference sequence). The CDR3 runs 17 residues. The CDR3 protein is CASSQDGASGDQETQYF. The CDR3 region has the DNA TGTGCCAGCAGCCAAGATGGGGCCAGCGGGGACCAGGAGACCCAGTACTTC.

The DNA of the CDR3 is TGTGCCAGCAGTCCGGGACTTGCCTACGAGCGGTACTTC. It codes for CASSPGLAYERYF. The V call is TRBV7-9, the J call TRBJ2-5, with D perhaps matching TRBD2 (6 bases). V lost 6 bases and J 13 bases, leaving 21 bases between the germline ends. CDR1 is SEHNR and CDR2 is FQNEAQ in the germline V gene (reference sequence). The CDR3 runs to 13 residues.